The 19 T cell receptor beta chains below were found in one sample sequenced in a study of a mutant IDH1 vaccine in newly diagnosed glioma. Noted time point: week 23, last vaccination. Every vaccine dose comprised 300 ug of mutant IDH1 20-mer peptide plus topical imiquimod. Clones were read by immunoSEQ multiplex PCR, and TCRdb kept only the in-frame ones, dropping some. This sample carries about 65,000 clones, 85% of them seen once, and the ten largest clones take roughly 4%. Which antigens these TCRs recognize remains unknown. Specimen: PBMCs, collected from a glioma patient whose treatment included an IDH1 peptide vaccine. The receptors shown here come from a man in his thirties or forties with glioma.

The chain uses TRBV27 and TRBJ2-7; 7 nucleotides align to TRBD2. The CDR3 covers 15 residues. J was trimmed by 1 base and V by 3 bases; bases with no gene match: 6. Looked up from germline, CDR1 is MNHEY and CDR2 is SMNVEV (reference sequence). The CDR3 sequence is CASSFYGEGSYEQYF. In DNA form, the CDR3 reads TGTGCCAGCAGTTTTTACGGGGAGGGTTCCTACGAGCAGTACTTC.

V and J are TRBV5-5 and TRBJ1-5; D is perhaps TRBD1 (6 bases). V gave up 4 bases and J gave up 6 bases, with 20 bases separating them. Looked up from germline, CDR1 is SGHKS and CDR2 is YYEKEE (reference sequence). This CDR3 contains 16 residues. CDR3 residues: CASSQSRDRRSQPQHF. The CDR3 DNA reads as TGTGCCAGCAGCCAATCCCGAGACAGGAGGAGTCAGCCCCAGCATTTT.

A few counts support this clone. J is TRBJ1-5 and V is TRBV19; 7 bases agree with TRBD1. CDR3 length: 12 residues. Losses at the gene ends were 6 bases for V and 8 bases for J; bases not matched to a gene: 4. The V gene's germline CDR1 is LNHDA and CDR2 SQIVND (reference sequence). The CDR3, as DNA: TGTGCCAGTAGACAGGGGTGGGAGCCCCAGCATTTT. Amino acids: CASRQGWEPQHF. Combining the CDR3 with reference TRBV19 and TRBJ1-5 gives the whole variable domain DGGITQSPKYLFRKEGQNVTLSCEQNLNHDAMYWYRQDPGQGLRLIYYSQIVNDFQKGDIAEGYSVSREKKESFPLTVTSAQKNPTAFYLCASRQGWEPQHFGDGTRLSIL.

The chain links TRBV25-1 to TRBJ1-4, with TRBD1 identical over 7 bases. The CDR3 is 16 amino acids. The germline V gene encodes CDR1 MGHDK and CDR2 SYGVNS. The V and J ends lost 1 base and 5 bases, in that order; junction bases with no gene match: 7. CDR3 DNA sequence: TGTGCCAGCAGTGAATTATGGGAGGGGGCGAATGAAAAACTGTTTTTT. Protein: CASSELWEGANEKLFF.

The chain employs TRBV6-4 and TRBJ1-1; the D gene is possibly TRBD1 (6 bases). V dropped 4 bases and J dropped 5 bases, with 17 bases sitting between them. Germline V gives CDR1 MRHNA, CDR2 SNTAGT. CDR3 length: 15 amino acids. The CDR3 DNA sequence: TGTGCCAGCAGTGGAGCTCGGGGGGCACGTACTGAAGCTTTCTTT. The encoded protein is CASSGARGARTEAFF.

The chain joins TRBV7-2 to TRBJ1-1; D is undetermined. This CDR3 region has 13 residues. Germline V gene sequence: CDR1 SGHTA, CDR2 FQGNSA. V was cut by 2 bases and J by 4 bases, with 8 bases left in between. CDR3 nucleotides: TGTGCCAGCAGCTTAAATTGGGTCACTGAAGCTTTCTTT. It codes for CASSLNWVTEAFF.

The chain links TRBV19 to TRBJ2-1; 8 positions agree with TRBD2. Trimming at V came to 7 bases and at J to 7 bases, leaving 6 bases not matched to a gene. Germline values: CDR1 LNHDA, CDR2 SQIVND (reference sequence). The CDR3 spans 13 residues. The CDR3: CASNQRGHNEQFF. The CDR3 DNA follows: TGTGCCAGTAATCAGCGGGGGCATAATGAGCAGTTCTTC.

The chain is built from TRBV4-2 and TRBJ2-5; D is undetermined. The CDR3 is made up of 14 amino acids. Trimming took 0 bases from V and 5 from J, leaving 10 bases between them. In germline, CDR1 is LGHNA, CDR2 YNFKEQ. The CDR3 coding sequence is TGTGCCAGCAGCCAAGACGACAACATGGAGACCCAGTACTTC. It yields the protein CASSQDDNMETQYF.

This clone was counted only a few times. The chain combines TRBV19 with TRBJ1-1; perhaps TRBD1 as D (5 bases). Trimming pared 6 bases from V and 0 bases from J, leaving 17 bases between. Germline CDR1 and CDR2: LNHDA and SQIVND (reference sequence). CDR3 length: 16 residues. Written as DNA, the CDR3 is TGTGCCAGTAGGGGGGACGCCCTTAATATGAACACTGAAGCTTTCTTT. Residues: CASRGDALNMNTEAFF.

This chain connects TRBV19 to TRBJ1-3; the D gene is possibly TRBD1 (5 bases). V was trimmed by 7 bases and J by 2 bases, leaving 21 bases between them. Germline V gives CDR1 LNHDA, CDR2 SQIVND (reference sequence). This CDR3 spans 17 amino acids. The CDR3 coding sequence is TGTGCCAGTACTGTGGCCCATGGGGGGGTCGCTGGAAACACCATATATTTT. Its protein product is CASTVAHGGVAGNTIYF.

The chain employs TRBV7-9 and TRBJ2-1, with a weak D call TRBD1 (5 bases). V lost 1 base and J lost 5, with 12 bases in between. The CDR3 runs to 15 residues. Germline V CDR1 and CDR2: SEHNR, FQNEAQ (reference sequence). CDR3: CASSLGQRPNNEQFF. Here the CDR3 DNA reads TGTGCCAGCAGCTTAGGACAGCGCCCAAACAATGAGCAGTTCTTC.

This chain connects TRBV5-1 to TRBJ1-6; possibly TRBD1 for D (5 bases). The germline V gene has CDR1 SGHRS and CDR2 YFSETQ. The CDR3 sequence is 14 residues long. V gave up 0 bases and J gave up 7 bases, with 8 bases separating them. The CDR3 loop is CASSLGRDNSPLHF. DNA of the CDR3: TGCGCCAGCAGCTTGGGTAGGGACAATTCACCCCTCCACTTT.

The chain links TRBV27 to TRBJ2-2; D possibly corresponds to TRBD1 (5 bases). Germline lookup yields CDR1 MNHEY and CDR2 SMNVEV (reference sequence). The CDR3 is made up of 13 amino acids. Trimming removed 6 bases from V and 5 bases from J, with 10 bases in between. This CDR3 is CASRKTVTGELFF. The DNA of the CDR3 is TGTGCCAGCAGAAAGACAGTGACCGGGGAGCTGTTTTTT.

The chain carries TRBV5-4 and TRBJ1-1; no clear D gene. Germline CDR1 is SGHNT and CDR2 is YYREEE (reference sequence). This CDR3 has 14 amino acids. Trimming left V 4 bases short and J 4 bases short, with 14 bases between. Here the CDR3 DNA reads TGTGCCAGCAGCACCCTTACGGGTCGCACTGAAGCTTTCTTT. It is translated as CASSTLTGRTEAFF.

The rearrangement links TRBV18 to TRBJ1-5; D remains ambiguous. V shed 3 bases and J shed 0 bases, with 12 bases lying between them. The germline V gene has CDR1 KGHSH and CDR2 LQKENI. The CDR3 totals 16 residues. The CDR3 reads CASSPSMTDSNQPQHF. The CDR3, as DNA: TGTGCCAGCTCACCCTCAATGACGGATAGCAATCAGCCCCAGCATTTT.

The CDR3 region is CASSETGNSPLHF. The CDR3 coding sequence is TGTGCCAGCAGTGAGACTGGGAATTCACCCCTCCACTTT. This chain links TRBV6-4 with TRBJ1-6; D gene unclear. Trimming left V 3 bases short and J 7 bases short, with 7 bases between. In germline, CDR1 is MRHNA, CDR2 SNTAGT. This CDR3 spans 13 amino acids.

This chain connects TRBV4-1 to TRBJ2-7; 11 nucleotides line up with TRBD1. CDR3 length: 15 amino acids. J gave up 2 bases and V 5 bases, and 5 bases lay outside the gene matches. CDR1 and CDR2 from the germline V gene are MGHRA and YSYEKL. This CDR3 is CASSATGQGAYEQYF. The DNA of the CDR3 is TGCGCCAGCAGCGCGACGGGACAGGGGGCCTACGAGCAGTACTTC.

This clone was detected once. The chain couples TRBV2 to TRBJ1-2, with D possibly TRBD1 on 5 matching bases. CDR1 SNHLY and CDR2 FYNNEI come from the germline V gene. This CDR3 has 13 amino acids. Trimming stripped 6 bases from V and 3 bases from J, with 11 bases between. CDR3 in amino acids: CASRAGTDYGYTF. Written as DNA, the CDR3 is TGTGCCAGCAGGGCCGGGACGGACTATGGCTACACCTTC.

V is TRBV28 and J is TRBJ1-5, with 10 bases that match TRBD1. There are 17 residues in the CDR3. Per germline, CDR1 MDHEN and CDR2 SYDVKM. Trimming removed 6 bases from V and 3 bases from J; junction bases left unmatched: 11. This chain's CDR3 is CASSLPRQGAPNQPQHF. CDR3 DNA sequence: TGTGCCAGCAGCCTCCCCCGACAGGGGGCCCCCAATCAGCCCCAGCATTTT. The full variable domain, its missing parts supplied by reference TRBV28 and TRBJ1-5, is DVKVTQSSRYLVKRTGEKVFLECVQDMDHENMFWYRQDPGLGLRLIYFSYDVKMKEKGDIPEGYSVSREKKERFSLILESASTNQTSMYLCASSLPRQGAPNQPQHFGDGTRLSIL.